What follows describes a single T cell receptor beta chain. This entry comes from a study of blood T cell repertoires in COVID-19. Study-wide background: COVID-19 samples collected from the United States, Italy and Spain covered acute and convalescent phases. T cells, B-cell-depleted T cells, or PBMCs provided the cDNA or gDNA that served as material.

Deletions cut 2 bases from V and 9 bases from J, with 10 bases between. Germline loops: CDR1 SGHAT, CDR2 FQDESV (reference sequence). The CDR3 has 13 residues. In the study's own analysis: Nucleated cell counts were estimated from reference gene primer amplification. The table came from immunoSEQ multiplex PCR; TCRdb's copy has only in-frame clones and leaves some out. The DNA was the basis for D and trimming; V, J and clone size are from that table. Of a few hundred thousand clones listed, approximately 78% were seen once; the top ten hold 8% to 13%. The sequence derives from an elderly woman with acute or convalescent COVID-19. The V gene is TRBV11-1, the J gene TRBJ2-2; the D gene is possibly TRBD2 (5 bases). Sample: peripheral blood. The CDR3 nucleotides are TGTGCCAGCAGCTTAAGACGGGAACGGGAGCTGTTTTTT. Protein sequence: CASSLRRERELFF.